This TCR beta chain was retrieved from a study of blood T cell repertoires in COVID-19. The cohort comprised adults aged roughly 18 to 95 years residing in approximately 22 US areas. Produced via immunoSEQ multiplex PCR; TCRdb's table is partial and in-frame only. The sample shows 350,000 to 400,000 clones, approximately 90% of them seen only once. V shed 5 bases and J 0 bases; nucleotides not matched to a gene: 6. Germline CDR1 reads MDHEN; CDR2 reads SYDVKM. This CDR3 region has 15 residues. This clone appeared a single time. This sequence was found in a woman between 18 and 29 years old who had recovered from COVID-19. Sequencing input: PBMCs or T cells enriched from blood (not recorded which). The chain is built from TRBV28 and TRBJ1-2, with 7 bases matching TRBD1. The CDR3 spells CASSPGTVTNYGYTF. In DNA form, the CDR3 reads TGTGCCAGCAGTCCGGGGACAGTAACTAACTATGGCTACACCTTC.